These 2 T cell receptor beta chains originate from one sample sequenced in a study of glioma-infiltrating T cells after dendritic cell vaccination. Some clones are missing from TCRdb's copy, which holds only in-frame ones; the method was immunoSEQ multiplex PCR. Of under 100,000 clones in the sample, about 85% were seen once. This material consisted of blood, taken before dendritic cell vaccination. The origin of the receptors is a human donor with glioblastoma.

This clone showed up just a few times. CDR3 in DNA: TGTGCCAGCAGCTTAGGGGCAGGGGGGTACTACGAGCAGTACTTC. As protein: CASSLGAGGYYEQYF. The V and J genes are TRBV7-2 and TRBJ2-7; the D gene is possibly TRBD1 (7 bases). This CDR3 spans 15 amino acids. Germline V gene lookup returns CDR1 SGHTA and CDR2 FQGNSA. The V end lost 1 base, the J end lost 3 bases, and 13 bases lay between the germline ends.

The chain joins TRBV6-5 to TRBJ2-1; the D gene is possibly TRBD2 (5 bases). V shed 2 bases and J shed 6 bases, with 14 bases lying between them. CDR3 length: 15 amino acids. Germline CDR1 is MNHEY and CDR2 is SVGAGI. DNA of the CDR3: TGTGCCAGCAGTTACGGGAGTTCAGCGGCCAATGAGCAGTTCTTC. It specifies CASSYGSSAANEQFF.